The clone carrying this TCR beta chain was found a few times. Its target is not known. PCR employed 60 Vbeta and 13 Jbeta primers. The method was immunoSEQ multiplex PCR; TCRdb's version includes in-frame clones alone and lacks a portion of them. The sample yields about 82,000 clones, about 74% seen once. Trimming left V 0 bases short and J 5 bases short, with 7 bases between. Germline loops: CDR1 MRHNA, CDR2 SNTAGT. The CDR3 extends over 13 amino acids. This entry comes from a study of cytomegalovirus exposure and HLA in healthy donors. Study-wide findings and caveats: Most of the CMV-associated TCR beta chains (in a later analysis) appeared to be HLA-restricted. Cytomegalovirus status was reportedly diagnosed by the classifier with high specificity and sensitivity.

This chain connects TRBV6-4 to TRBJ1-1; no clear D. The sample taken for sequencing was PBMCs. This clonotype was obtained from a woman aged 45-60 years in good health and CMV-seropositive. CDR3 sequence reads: CASSDSGGTEAFF. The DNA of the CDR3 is TGTGCCAGCAGTGACTCCGGCGGAACTGAAGCTTTCTTT.